The 29 T cell receptor beta chains below were found in one sample sequenced in a study of T cell changes during pregnancy in multiple sclerosis. Sequenced by immunoSEQ multiplex PCR; TCRdb stores in-frame clones only, minus some. Of more than 75,000 clones listed, approximately 95% were seen once; the top ten hold approximately 1%. Sequencing was performed on peripheral blood, taken in the first trimester of pregnancy. The receptors originated from a female donor with multiple sclerosis, enrolled in a pregnancy study.

The sample holds one count of this clone. The V and J genes are TRBV2 and TRBJ2-3, with TRBD2 matching over 8 bases. CDR1 SNHLY and CDR2 FYNNEI come from the germline V gene. V shed 3 bases and J 6 bases; nucleotides not matched to a gene: 17. The CDR3 covers 18 residues. The CDR3: CASSEGFASGGPGDTQYF. CDR3 nucleotide sequence: TGTGCCAGCAGTGAGGGTTTTGCGTCGGGAGGGCCAGGTGATACGCAGTATTTT.

The rearrangement uses TRBV5-6 and TRBJ1-4; 9 positions match TRBD1. The germline CDR1 and CDR2 sequences are SGHDT and YYEEEE. CDR3 length equals 14 residues. Unmatched junction bases numbered 6, after V lost 4 bases and J lost 8 bases. CDR3 in amino acids: CASSRQGVKEKLFF. In DNA form, the CDR3 reads TGTGCCAGCAGCAGACAGGGGGTTAAAGAAAAACTGTTTTTT.

This clone has a single count. The chain combines TRBV5-5 with TRBJ1-2; D remains ambiguous. Germline CDR1 SGHKS, CDR2 YYEKEE (reference sequence). Trimming shortened V by 0 bases and J by 1 base, and 10 bases separated the two germline ends. The CDR3 runs 15 residues. DNA of the CDR3: TGTGCCAGCAGCTTGGAACAGTTCCTTAACTATGGCTACACCTTC. This translates into CASSLEQFLNYGYTF.

The rearrangement links TRBV27 to TRBJ2-1; no definite D call. V was shortened by 3 bases and J by 7 bases, with 10 bases between the two germline ends. Germline assignment: CDR1 MNHEY and CDR2 SMNVEV (reference sequence). The CDR3 is 13 amino acids. The CDR3 protein is CASSFSRHNEQFF. CDR3 nucleotides: TGTGCCAGCAGTTTCTCTAGGCATAATGAGCAGTTCTTC.

The gene calls are TRBV18 and TRBJ1-6; 9 bases fit TRBD1. Germline V gene sequence: CDR1 KGHSH, CDR2 LQKENI. V lost 5 bases and J lost 9; bases outside the gene matches: 11. This CDR3 contains 16 residues. Written as DNA, the CDR3 is TGTGCCAGCTCAACCCGCTCCGGGACAGGGAGTTCACCCCTCCACTTT. It encodes CASSTRSGTGSSPLHF.

The chain couples TRBV7-3 to TRBJ1-1; weak D call: TRBD1 (6 bases). The CDR3 has 13 residues. The V and J ends lost 5 bases and 5 bases respectively, with 12 bases between them. CDR1 is SGHTA, CDR2 FQGTGA, per germline. The CDR3 here is CASSRKTGTEAFF. The CDR3 coding sequence is TGTGCCAGCAGCCGTAAGACAGGAACTGAAGCTTTCTTT. Full variable domain (rest looked up from reference TRBV7-3 and TRBJ1-1): GAGVSQTPSNKVTEKGKYVELRCDPISGHTALYWYRQSLGQGPEFLIYFQGTGAADDSGLPNDRFFAVRPEGSVSTLKIQRTERGDSAVYLCASSRKTGTEAFFGQGTRLTVV.

The rearrangement joins TRBV7-8 to TRBJ1-1, with TRBD1 as a possible D gene (5 bases). The CDR3 length is 14 residues. Between the trimmed V and J ends, which lost 0 bases and 6 bases, there was a span of 11 bases. Germline V gene data show CDR1 as SGHVS and CDR2 as FQNEAQ. CDR3 protein: CASSLAQRGAEAFF. The CDR3 coding sequence is TGTGCCAGCAGCTTAGCGCAAAGGGGCGCTGAAGCTTTCTTT.

The chain couples TRBV5-4 to TRBJ2-1, with D uncertain. V lost 1 base and J lost 4, with 6 bases in between. The CDR3 loop spans 13 amino acids. CDR1 and CDR2 from the germline V gene are SGHNT and YYREEE (reference sequence). The chain's CDR3 is CASSLIYYNEQFF. DNA of the CDR3: TGTGCCAGCAGCTTGATATATTACAATGAGCAGTTCTTC.

V usage is TRBV6-1 and J usage is TRBJ1-1; 9 bases are a match to TRBD1. The CDR3 spans 14 residues. From germline, CDR1 is MNHNS and CDR2 SASEGT. J gave up 6 bases and V 5 bases, and 7 bases lay outside the gene matches. The CDR3 coding sequence is TGTGCCAGCAGTTTATCCGGGACAGGGCCTGAAGCTTTCTTT. Translated: CASSLSGTGPEAFF.

The CDR3 bases are TGTGCCAGCAGCTTGACGGGACAGGGGGTCCACGAGCAGTACTTC. It is translated as CASSLTGQGVHEQYF. The chain employs TRBV5-4 and TRBJ2-7, with 11 positions matching TRBD1. The CDR3 is made up of 15 amino acids. With V trimmed by 1 base and J by 5 bases, 5 bases remained unmatched. Germline CDR1 SGHNT, CDR2 YYREEE (reference sequence). The full variable domain, rest sourced from reference TRBV5-4 and TRBJ2-7, is ETGVTQSPTHLIKTRGQQVTLRCSSQSGHNTVSWYQQALGQGPQFIFQYYREEENGRGNFPPRFSGLQFPNYSSELNVNALELDDSALYLCASSLTGQGVHEQYFGPGTRLTVT.

This clone was picked up one time. The rearrangement joins TRBV7-9 to TRBJ2-1, with 12 bases matching TRBD2. Germline-derived CDR1 and CDR2 are SEHNR and FQNEAQ (reference sequence). The V gene end was trimmed by 5 bases and the J gene end by 5 bases; junction bases not matched to a gene: 16. This CDR3 has 19 residues. The CDR3 DNA sequence: TGTGCCAGCAGCCCTATATACGGTCTAGCGGGAGGGGCGGACAATGAGCAGTTCTTC. Translating it yields CASSPIYGLAGGADNEQFF.

J is TRBJ2-2 and V is TRBV7-3; 7 bases agree with TRBD1. CDR1 is SGHTA, CDR2 FQGTGA, per germline. V trimming: 5 bases; J trimming: 6 bases; junction bases outside the gene matches: 12. This CDR3 region has 16 residues. The CDR3 nucleotides read TGTGCCAGCAGCATGTGGACAGGCCTCGGGCCCGGGGAGCTGTTTTTT. This translates into CASSMWTGLGPGELFF.

The CDR3 nucleotides are TGTGCCAGCAGCTTTGGCGGGAGGGTATCAGATACGCAGTATTTT. Encoded protein: CASSFGGRVSDTQYF. The chain recombines TRBV11-2 with TRBJ2-3; 9 bases map to TRBD2. J lost 4 bases, V lost 3 bases, and 5 bases had no gene match. Germline values: CDR1 SGHAT, CDR2 FQNNGV. This CDR3 is 15 amino acids long.

The chain is built from TRBV4-3 and TRBJ2-7, with D possibly TRBD2 on 5 matching bases. Germline-derived CDR1 and CDR2 are LGHNA and YSLEER. This CDR3 has 14 amino acids. Trimming stripped 3 bases from V and 2 bases from J, with 11 bases between. CDR3 protein: CASSHTGGPYEQYF. The CDR3 bases are TGCGCCAGCAGCCATACCGGAGGCCCCTACGAGCAGTACTTC.

This chain joins TRBV30 and TRBJ2-1; 7 bases are shared with TRBD1. The V and J ends lost 4 bases and 5 bases, in that order; junction bases with no gene match: 5. The CDR3 spans 13 residues. The germline CDR1 and CDR2 sequences are GTSNPN and SVGIG (reference sequence). The CDR3 nucleotides are TGTGCCTGGAACCGGGACAGAGACAATGAGCAGTTCTTC. Its protein product is CAWNRDRDNEQFF.

The J gene is TRBJ2-2, the V gene TRBV18, with 8 bases aligning to TRBD1. There are 16 residues in the CDR3. Germline assignment: CDR1 KGHSH and CDR2 LQKENI. The V segment lost 8 bases and the J segment 1 base; nucleotides outside the gene matches: 9. CDR3 protein: CASLPSDRGNTGELFF. CDR3 nucleotides: TGTGCCAGCCTGCCGTCAGACAGGGGGAACACCGGGGAGCTGTTTTTT.

The V and J genes are TRBV29-1 and TRBJ2-3; 9 bases are shared with TRBD1. With 7 bases clipped from V and 1 base from J, the junction kept 9 bases outside the gene matches. The CDR3 covers 15 residues. The germline V gene has CDR1 SQVTM and CDR2 ANQGSEA. The CDR3 reads CSAKAWDRGTDTQYF. DNA of the CDR3: TGCAGCGCCAAGGCCTGGGACAGGGGCACAGATACGCAGTATTTT.

The V and J genes are TRBV27 and TRBJ1-1; perhaps TRBD1 as D (5 bases). V was shortened by 2 bases and J by 8 bases, with 9 bases between the two germline ends. Germline CDR1 and CDR2: MNHEY and SMNVEV (reference sequence). The CDR3 extends over 12 amino acids. CDR3 amino acids: CASSLPAGEAFF. The CDR3 nucleotides read TGTGCCAGCAGTTTACCGGCAGGGGAAGCTTTCTTT.

This clone is a singleton in its sample. The chain uses TRBV2 and TRBJ1-1; the D gene is possibly TRBD1 (6 bases). This CDR3 region has 15 residues. Trimming took off 7 bases at V and 1 base at J, with 16 bases between the two ends. Germline loops: CDR1 SNHLY, CDR2 FYNNEI. In DNA form, the CDR3 reads TGTGCCAGCATTCTGGGCAGGGGCGGGAACACTGAAGCTTTCTTT. Its translation: CASILGRGGNTEAFF. Supplemented by reference TRBV2 and TRBJ1-1, the full variable domain reads EPEVTQTPSHQVTQMGQEVILRCVPISNHLYFYWYRQILGQKVEFLVSFYNNEISEKSEIFDDQFSVERPDGSNFTLKIRSTKLEDSAMYFCASILGRGGNTEAFFGQGTRLTVV.

The chain combines TRBV10-3 with TRBJ1-5, with D unclear. The V gene's germline CDR1 is ENHRY and CDR2 SYGVKD. V lost 3 bases to trimming and J lost 4 bases, with 10 bases between them. The CDR3 loop spans 14 amino acids. The CDR3 loop reads CAISESGYNQPQHF. The DNA for the CDR3 is TGTGCCATCAGTGAATCAGGCTATAATCAGCCCCAGCATTTT.

This chain connects TRBV21-1 to TRBJ2-2; TRBD1 is taken as the D call from the table, unchecked against the DNA. TRBV21-1 is a known pseudogene. CDR3 length: 18 amino acids. As DNA, the CDR3 is TGTGCCAGCAGCAATGAAATCGTACAGGGAAGTTTAACCGGGGAGCTGTTTTTT. Translating it yields CASSNEIVQGSLTGELFF.

The genes are TRBV5-4 and TRBJ2-3; maybe TRBD1 (5 bases). V shed 2 bases and J shed 1 base, with 8 bases lying between them. The CDR3 spans 14 residues. CDR1 is SGHNT and CDR2 is YYREEE in the germline V gene (reference sequence). The DNA for the CDR3 is TGTGCCAGCAGCTTAAGGGGTGGCACAGATACGCAGTATTTT. The encoded protein is CASSLRGGTDTQYF. Full variable domain (rest looked up from reference TRBV5-4 and TRBJ2-3): ETGVTQSPTHLIKTRGQQVTLRCSSQSGHNTVSWYQQALGQGPQFIFQYYREEENGRGNFPPRFSGLQFPNYSSELNVNALELDDSALYLCASSLRGGTDTQYFGPGTRLTVL.

This rearrangement joins TRBV5-1 to TRBJ1-5; 11 nucleotides line up with TRBD1. In germline, CDR1 is SGHRS, CDR2 YFSETQ. The CDR3 has 14 residues. Germline trimming cut 3 bases from V and 6 bases from J; bases unmatched to any gene: 2. This CDR3 is CASSSGTGGQPQHF. The CDR3 nucleotides are TGCGCCAGCAGCTCCGGGACAGGGGGTCAGCCCCAGCATTTT.

The chain couples TRBV27 to TRBJ2-1; 8 bases line up with TRBD2. The CDR3 length is 14 residues. J gave up 7 bases and V 6 bases, and 8 bases lay outside the gene matches. Germline V lookup: CDR1 MNHEY, CDR2 SMNVEV (reference sequence). The CDR3: CASSSGTSYNEQFF. Written as DNA, the CDR3 is TGTGCCAGCAGCAGCGGGACTAGTTATAATGAGCAGTTCTTC.

The chain combines TRBV9 with TRBJ2-1, with D possibly matching TRBD2 (6 bases). Germline CDR1 is SGDLS and CDR2 is YYNGEE. V was cut by 0 bases and J by 5 bases, with 12 bases left in between. The CDR3 sequence is 15 residues long. The DNA of the CDR3 is TGTGCCAGCAGCGTAGGGGGTAGCGGAAACAATGAGCAGTTCTTC. This sequence encodes CASSVGGSGNNEQFF.

V gene TRBV29-1 combines with J gene TRBJ2-7, with D hard to call. With 2 bases removed from V and 1 base from J, the gap between germline ends came to 9 bases. The CDR3 totals 13 residues. Germline V CDR1 and CDR2: SQVTM, ANQGSEA. CDR3 DNA sequence: TGCAGCGTTGAAAATTATACTTCCTACGAGCAGTACTTC. This translates into CSVENYTSYEQYF.

The chain links TRBV15 to TRBJ2-1, with TRBD2 identical over 9 bases. The V gene end was trimmed by 5 bases and the J gene end by 4 bases; junction bases not matched to a gene: 15. Germline assignment: CDR1 LNHNV and CDR2 YYDKDF (reference sequence). This CDR3 comprises 18 residues. The CDR3 nucleotides read TGTGCCACCAGCGGCCTAGCGGGAAGAGTTCCTTTTTACAATGAGCAGTTCTTC. Its protein product is CATSGLAGRVPFYNEQFF.

This clone was detected only a few times. The CDR3 here is CASSLGTDASNQPQHF. CDR3 DNA: TGTGCCAGCAGCCTCGGAACAGACGCGAGCAATCAGCCCCAGCATTTT. This rearrangement joins TRBV7-6 to TRBJ1-5; D not resolved. CDR1 and CDR2 (germline): SGHVS, FNYEAQ. CDR3 size: 16 residues. Trimming shortened V by 5 bases and J by 1 base, and 15 bases separated the two germline ends.

The rearrangement links TRBV18 to TRBJ2-1, with 9 bases that match TRBD2. V dropped 2 bases and J dropped 6; count of bases not matched to a gene: 8. This CDR3 comprises 16 residues. Per the germline V gene, CDR1 is KGHSH and CDR2 is LQKENI. The CDR3 sequence is CASSPSQGAGGNEQFF. The CDR3, as DNA: TGTGCCAGCTCACCATCACAGGGAGCGGGGGGCAATGAGCAGTTCTTC.